This T cell receptor beta chain comes out of a study of blood T cell repertoires in COVID-19. TCRdb keeps only in-frame clones here, not all; method: immunoSEQ multiplex PCR. The sample shows hundreds of thousands of clones, under 95% of them seen only once. CDR1 SEHNR and CDR2 FQNEAQ come from the germline V gene (reference sequence). This CDR3 contains 13 residues. V trimming: 4 bases; J trimming: 3 bases; junction bases outside the gene matches: 1. The sequencing input was PBMCs or T cells enriched from blood (not recorded which). J is TRBJ1-1 and V is TRBV7-9, with TRBD1 matching over 8 bases. This TCR came from a man in his 60s who had recovered from COVID-19. The CDR3 DNA is TGTGCCAGCAGCTGGGGACAGGACACTGAAGCTTTCTTT. Amino acids: CASSWGQDTEAFF.